The clone carrying this T cell receptor (beta chain) has a count of ten or more. The sample belongs to a study of T cell repertoires in cytomegalovirus infection. The wider study: TCR beta signatures that were public indicated CMV infection and matching HLA type.

CDR1 and CDR2 (germline): MNHNS, SASEGT. V dropped 5 bases and J dropped 4; count of bases not matched to a gene: 10. This CDR3 is built from 15 residues. MiXCR, applied by TCRdb to the reads, yields one record per CDR3 protein. The repertoire holds roughly 500,000 distinct CDR3 sequences, with 16% as singletons. Sequencing was performed on CD8+ T cells from PBMCs. The sequence was obtained from a human donor in good health (CMV status not recorded). Some clones in this sample may be carry-over from other donors' samples. V usage is TRBV6-1 and J usage is TRBJ2-5; 7 positions match TRBD1. The CDR3 region has the DNA TGTGCCAGCAGTTTAGGGACAGCGAGGGGAGAGACCCAGTACTTC. This encodes CASSLGTARGETQYF.